The 16 T cell receptor beta chains given below trace back to one sample, sequenced in a study of T cells after yellow fever vaccination (dated by TCRdb to 2018 to 2020). Library creation used 5' RACE. TCRdb lists the instrument as Illumina NovaSeq 6000. Through fastp at Q25 and MiXCR, TCRdb rebuilt clones from the public reads, retaining in-frame beta chains. Rows with a matching CDR3 protein are joined into one entry that keeps the most common DNA and genes. The sample records 400,000 to 450,000 distinct CDR3 sequences, about 17% of which are singletons. The top ten clones comprise over 15% of the sample. The treatment or condition tag for this specimen amounts to: live attenuated yellow fever vaccine strain. Sequencing was performed on PBMCs, taken before the yellow fever booster vaccination. These receptors all stem from a man in his late teens or twenties who received the YFV17D yellow fever vaccine.

This sequence joins TRBV7-2 and TRBJ2-5, with TRBD1 matching over 8 bases. CDR1 SGHTA and CDR2 FQGNSA come from the germline V gene. V lost 4 bases and J lost 4; bases outside the gene matches: 11. The CDR3 length is 16 residues. Here the CDR3 DNA reads TGTGCCAGCAGCTCAATGGGACAGGCCAGGGGAGAGACCCAGTACTTC. This codes for CASSSMGQARGETQYF.

This clonotype was observed many times. A junction boundary mismatches the germline segment, possibly from a read error. The chain employs TRBV7-2 and TRBJ2-7, with unresolved D. Looked up from germline, CDR1 is SGHTA and CDR2 is FQGNSA. This CDR3 comprises 12 residues. CDR3 in amino acids: CASSPPSDEQYF. CDR3 sequence (DNA): TGTGCCAGCAGCCCCCCCTCCGACGAGCAGTACTTC.

The chain links TRBV20-1 to TRBJ1-1, with D hard to call. Deletions cut 1 base from V and 0 bases from J, with 9 bases between. Germline assignment: CDR1 DFQATT and CDR2 SNEGSKA (reference sequence). The CDR3 totals 14 residues. CDR3 DNA sequence: TGCAGTGCTAGAGGGCAGAGGATGAACACTGAAGCTTTCTTT. This translates into CSARGQRMNTEAFF.

This chain connects TRBV12-3 or TRBV12-4 to TRBJ1-6; TRBD1 might be the D (6 bases). This CDR3 comprises 14 residues. V was trimmed by 3 bases and J by 5 bases, leaving 8 bases between them. The CDR3, as DNA: TGTGCCAGCAGTTTTGGACAGCATAATTCACCCCTCCACTTT. Its protein product is CASSFGQHNSPLHF.

Points on this clonotype: A much larger clone differs by one base, so this may be a read error. The rearrangement uses TRBV6-5 and TRBJ2-5; 8 nucleotides align to TRBD1. This CDR3 has 14 amino acids. Looked up from germline, CDR1 is MNHEY and CDR2 is SVGAGI. The CDR3 DNA follows: TGTGCCAGCAGTTCTACAGGGGGTAGAGAGACCCAGCACTTC. Translation gives CASSSTGGRETQHF.

The rearrangement joins TRBV5-1 to TRBJ2-2; D is possibly TRBD2 (5 bases). Trimming left V 0 bases short and J 6 bases short, with 9 bases between. The germline CDR1 and CDR2 sequences are SGHRS and YFSETQ. There are 14 residues in the CDR3. As DNA, the CDR3 is TGCGCCAGCAGCTTGGATCTGGGAGCCGGGGAGCTGTTTTTT. It yields the protein CASSLDLGAGELFF.

This clonotype was found a few times. The chain has TRBV10-3 and TRBJ2-5; 9 bases are a match to TRBD2. The CDR3 totals 17 residues. With 0 bases clipped from V and 5 bases from J, the junction kept 10 bases outside the gene matches. The germline gives CDR1 ENHRY, CDR2 SYGVKD. The CDR3 DNA is TGTGCCATCAGTGAGTCGAGTAGCGGGGGAGGCCAGGAGACCCAGTACTTC. This codes for CAISESSSGGGQETQYF.

The chain is built from TRBV4-3 and TRBJ2-6, with a weak D call TRBD1 (6 bases). This CDR3 is built from 16 residues. V lost 0 bases and J 2 bases, leaving 8 bases between the germline ends. The germline CDR1 and CDR2 sequences are LGHNA and YSLEER. The CDR3 DNA reads as TGCGCCAGCAGCCAAGATAACAGGGCTGGGGCCAACGTCCTGACTTTC. Translated, it gives CASSQDNRAGANVLTF.

This clonotype has only a few counts. V and J are TRBV5-1 and TRBJ2-7; 7 nucleotides align to TRBD2. V shed 3 bases and J 3 bases; nucleotides not matched to a gene: 18. CDR3 length: 18 residues. Germline V lookup: CDR1 SGHRS, CDR2 YFSETQ. CDR3 sequence (DNA): TGCGCCAGCAGCTACGTCGGGGGGAACCCTCCCCTAAGCTACGAGCAGTACTTC. Amino acid sequence: CASSYVGGNPPLSYEQYF. Based on the CDR3 plus reference TRBV5-1 and TRBJ2-7, the full variable domain is KAGVTQTPRYLIKTRGQQVTLSCSPISGHRSVSWYQQTPGQGLQFLFEYFSETQRNKGNFPGRFSGRQFSNSRSEMNVSTLELGDSALYLCASSYVGGNPPLSYEQYFGPGTRLTVT.

This clonotype occurred a few times. The V and J genes are TRBV10-3 and TRBJ2-7; D might be TRBD2 (5 bases). The germline CDR1 and CDR2 sequences are ENHRY and SYGVKD. Trimming took off 3 bases at V and 2 bases at J, with 11 bases between the two ends. The CDR3 contains 14 residues. CDR3 sequence: CAISDPRTPYEQYV. The CDR3 region has the DNA TGTGCCATCAGTGACCCGAGGACTCCCTACGAGCAGTACGTC.

This clonotype was found many times. This chain links TRBV29-1 with TRBJ2-1; TRBD2 matches 8 bases. V was pared by 8 bases and J by 2 bases, with 5 bases of the junction left unmatched. CDR3 length equals 13 residues. Germline V CDR1 and CDR2: SQVTM, ANQGSEA. The CDR3 here is CSSKRGPYNEQFF. The DNA of the CDR3 is TGCAGCTCGAAGCGGGGGCCCTACAATGAGCAGTTCTTC.

The rearrangement joins TRBV7-9 to TRBJ1-3, with D maybe TRBD1 (6 bases). Trimming left V 6 bases short and J 1 base short, with 16 bases between. Germline V gene sequence: CDR1 SEHNR, CDR2 FQNEAQ (reference sequence). This CDR3 has 16 amino acids. The CDR3 nucleotides read TGTGCCAGCAGTCTACGGGGAGGGGGATCTGGAAACACCATATATTTT. Translation gives CASSLRGGGSGNTIYF.

This clonotype was detected only a few times. The V and J genes are TRBV9 and TRBJ1-1; tentative D call: TRBD1 (5 bases). Germline V gene lookup returns CDR1 SGDLS and CDR2 YYNGEE. V was shortened by 7 bases and J by 1 base, with 8 bases between the two germline ends. CDR3 size: 12 residues. The DNA for the CDR3 is TGTGCCAGCGGGGGTGGGAACACTGAAGCTTTCTTT. This gives the protein CASGGGNTEAFF.

This chain links TRBV28 with TRBJ2-4; no definite D call. Trimming pared 2 bases from V and 1 base from J, leaving 15 bases between. CDR3 size: 17 residues. The germline V gene has CDR1 MDHEN and CDR2 SYDVKM. In DNA, the CDR3 is TGTGCCAGCAGTTTAGTGCAGATCCCTCTCGCCAAAAACATTCAGTACTTC. This sequence encodes CASSLVQIPLAKNIQYF.

This clonotype was picked up a small number of times. The V and J genes are TRBV28 and TRBJ2-1; tentatively, D is TRBD1 or TRBD2 (6 bases each). The CDR3 is made up of 15 amino acids. CDR1 and CDR2 (germline): MDHEN, SYDVKM. With 11 bases removed from V and 0 bases from J, the gap between germline ends came to 17 bases. For the CDR3, the DNA is TGTGCCCTGCTGGCGTCGGGGGCCTCCTACAATGAGCAGTTCTTC. Amino acids: CALLASGASYNEQFF.

This clonotype was seen a few times. The V call is TRBV7-2, the J call TRBJ1-1; possible D gene TRBD1, 6 bases. The germline V gene has CDR1 SGHTA and CDR2 FQGNSA. The V and J ends lost 5 bases and 11 bases respectively, with 15 bases between them. This CDR3 is built from 12 residues. The DNA of the CDR3 is TGTGCCAGCAGCGTACAGGGTATGCGGGCTTTCTTT. Its translation is CASSVQGMRAFF.